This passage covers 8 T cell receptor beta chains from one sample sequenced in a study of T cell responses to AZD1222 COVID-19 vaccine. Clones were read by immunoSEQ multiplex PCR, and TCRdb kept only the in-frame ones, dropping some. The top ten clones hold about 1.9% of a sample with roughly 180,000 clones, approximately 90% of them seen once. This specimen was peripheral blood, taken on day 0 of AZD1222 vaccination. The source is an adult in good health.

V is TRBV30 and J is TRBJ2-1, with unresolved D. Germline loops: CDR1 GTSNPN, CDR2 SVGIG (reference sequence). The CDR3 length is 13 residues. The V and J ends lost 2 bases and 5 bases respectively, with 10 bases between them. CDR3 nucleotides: TGTGCCTGGAGTCCTAACATCGACAATGAGCAGTTCTTC. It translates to CAWSPNIDNEQFF.

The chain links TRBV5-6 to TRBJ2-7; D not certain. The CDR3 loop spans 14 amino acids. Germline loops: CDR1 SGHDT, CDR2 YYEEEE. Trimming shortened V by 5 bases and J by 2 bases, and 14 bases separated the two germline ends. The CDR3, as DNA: TGTGCCAGCAGGCTCCCCAGTAGCCCCTACGAGCAGTACTTC. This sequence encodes CASRLPSSPYEQYF.

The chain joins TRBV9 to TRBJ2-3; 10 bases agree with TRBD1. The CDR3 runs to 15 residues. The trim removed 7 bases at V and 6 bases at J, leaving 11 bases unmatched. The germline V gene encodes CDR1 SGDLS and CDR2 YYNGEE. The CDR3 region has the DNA TGTGCCAGCGCTTCGGACAGGGGGGATGTGGATACGCAGTATTTT. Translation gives CASASDRGDVDTQYF.

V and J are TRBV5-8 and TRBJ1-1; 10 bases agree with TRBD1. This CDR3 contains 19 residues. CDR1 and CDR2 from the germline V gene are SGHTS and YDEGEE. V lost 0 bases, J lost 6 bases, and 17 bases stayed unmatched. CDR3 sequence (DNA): TGTGCCAGCAGCTTGGGGGAGGGGCTAGACAGGGGGCGACGGGCTGAAGCTTTCTTT. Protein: CASSLGEGLDRGRRAEAFF.

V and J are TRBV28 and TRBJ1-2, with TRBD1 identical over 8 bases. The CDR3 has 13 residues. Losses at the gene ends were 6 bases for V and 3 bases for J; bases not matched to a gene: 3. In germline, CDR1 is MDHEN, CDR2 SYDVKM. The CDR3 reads CASRAGGDYGYTF. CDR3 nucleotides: TGTGCCAGCAGGGCAGGGGGCGACTATGGCTACACCTTC.

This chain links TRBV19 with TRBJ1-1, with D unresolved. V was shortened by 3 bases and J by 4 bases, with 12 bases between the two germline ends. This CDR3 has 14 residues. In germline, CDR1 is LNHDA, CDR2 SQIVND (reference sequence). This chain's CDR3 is CASSMRNGGTEAFF. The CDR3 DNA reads TGTGCCAGTAGTATGCGGAACGGCGGCACTGAAGCTTTCTTT.

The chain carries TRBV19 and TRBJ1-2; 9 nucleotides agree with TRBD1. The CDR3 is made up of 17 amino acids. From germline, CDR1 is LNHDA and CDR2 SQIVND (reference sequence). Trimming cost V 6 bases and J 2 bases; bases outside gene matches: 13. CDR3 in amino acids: CASRMPIWDRENYGYTF. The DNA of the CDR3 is TGTGCCAGTAGAATGCCAATTTGGGACAGGGAAAACTATGGCTACACCTTC.

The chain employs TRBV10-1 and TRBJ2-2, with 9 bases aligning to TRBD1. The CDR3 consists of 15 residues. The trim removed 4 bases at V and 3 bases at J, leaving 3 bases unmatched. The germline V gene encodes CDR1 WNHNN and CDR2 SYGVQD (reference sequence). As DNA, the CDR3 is TGCGCCAGCAGTGGGACAGGGGCGGACACCGGGGAGCTGTTTTTT. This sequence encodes CASSGTGADTGELFF.